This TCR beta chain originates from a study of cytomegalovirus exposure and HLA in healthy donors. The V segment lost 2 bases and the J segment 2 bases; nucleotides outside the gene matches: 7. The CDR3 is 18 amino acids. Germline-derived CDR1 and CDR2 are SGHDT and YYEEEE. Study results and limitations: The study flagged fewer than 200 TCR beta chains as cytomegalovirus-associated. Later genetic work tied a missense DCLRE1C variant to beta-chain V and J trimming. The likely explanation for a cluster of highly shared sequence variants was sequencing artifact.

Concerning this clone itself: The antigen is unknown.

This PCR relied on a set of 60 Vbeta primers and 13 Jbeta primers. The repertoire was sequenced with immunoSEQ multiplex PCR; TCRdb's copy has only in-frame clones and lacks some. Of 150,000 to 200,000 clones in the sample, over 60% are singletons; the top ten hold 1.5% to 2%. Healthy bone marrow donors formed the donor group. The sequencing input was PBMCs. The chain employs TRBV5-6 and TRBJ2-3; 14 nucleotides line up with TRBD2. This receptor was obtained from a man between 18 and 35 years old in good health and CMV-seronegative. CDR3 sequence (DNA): TGTGCCAGCAGCTTTCCGACTAGCGGGGGGGTATCCACAGATACGCAGTATTTT. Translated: CASSFPTSGGVSTDTQYF.